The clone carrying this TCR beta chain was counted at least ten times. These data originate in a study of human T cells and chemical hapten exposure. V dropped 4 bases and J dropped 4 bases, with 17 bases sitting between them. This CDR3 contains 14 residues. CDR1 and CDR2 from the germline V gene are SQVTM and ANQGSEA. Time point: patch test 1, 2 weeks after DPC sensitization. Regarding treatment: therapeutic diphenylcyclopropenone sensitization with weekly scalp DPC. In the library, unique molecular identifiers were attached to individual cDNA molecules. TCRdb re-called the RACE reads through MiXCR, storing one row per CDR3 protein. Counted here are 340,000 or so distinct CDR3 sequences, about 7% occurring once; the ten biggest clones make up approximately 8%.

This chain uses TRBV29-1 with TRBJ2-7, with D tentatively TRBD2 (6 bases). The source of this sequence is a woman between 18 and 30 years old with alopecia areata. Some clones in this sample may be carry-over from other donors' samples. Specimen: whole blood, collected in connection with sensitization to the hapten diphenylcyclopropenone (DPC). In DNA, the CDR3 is TGCAGCGTTGCTCGTGGGTCGGGACTGTACGAGCAGTACTTC. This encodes CSVARGSGLYEQYF.